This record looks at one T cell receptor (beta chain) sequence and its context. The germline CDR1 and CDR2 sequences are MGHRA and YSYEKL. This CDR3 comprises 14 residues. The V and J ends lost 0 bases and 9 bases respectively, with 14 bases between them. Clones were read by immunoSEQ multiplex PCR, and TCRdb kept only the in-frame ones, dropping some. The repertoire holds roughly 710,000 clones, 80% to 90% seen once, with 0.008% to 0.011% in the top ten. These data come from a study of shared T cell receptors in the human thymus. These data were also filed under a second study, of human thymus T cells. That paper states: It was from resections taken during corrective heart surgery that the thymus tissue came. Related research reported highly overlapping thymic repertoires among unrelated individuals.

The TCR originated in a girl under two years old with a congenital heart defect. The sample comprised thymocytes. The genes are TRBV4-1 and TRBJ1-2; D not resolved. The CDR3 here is CASSQDIVRARYTF. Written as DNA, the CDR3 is TGCGCCAGCAGCCAAGATATTGTGAGGGCACGCTACACCTTC.